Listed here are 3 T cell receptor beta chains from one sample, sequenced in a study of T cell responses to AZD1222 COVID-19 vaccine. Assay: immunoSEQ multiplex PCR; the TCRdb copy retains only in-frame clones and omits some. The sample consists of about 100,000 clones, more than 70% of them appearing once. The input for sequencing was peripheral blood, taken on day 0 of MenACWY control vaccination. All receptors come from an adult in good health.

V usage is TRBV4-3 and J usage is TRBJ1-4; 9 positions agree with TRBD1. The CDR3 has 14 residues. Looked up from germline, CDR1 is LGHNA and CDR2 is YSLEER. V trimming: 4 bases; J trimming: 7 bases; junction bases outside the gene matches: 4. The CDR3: CASSPGTGSEKLFF. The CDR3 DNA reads TGCGCCAGCAGCCCCGGGACAGGGAGTGAAAAACTGTTTTTT.

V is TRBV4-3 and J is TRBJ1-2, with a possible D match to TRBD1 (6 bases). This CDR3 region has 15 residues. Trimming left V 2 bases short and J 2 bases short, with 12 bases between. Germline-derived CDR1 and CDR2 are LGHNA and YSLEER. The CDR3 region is CASSQSGGLNYGYTF. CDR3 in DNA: TGCGCCAGCAGCCAAAGCGGGGGGCTCAACTATGGCTACACCTTC.

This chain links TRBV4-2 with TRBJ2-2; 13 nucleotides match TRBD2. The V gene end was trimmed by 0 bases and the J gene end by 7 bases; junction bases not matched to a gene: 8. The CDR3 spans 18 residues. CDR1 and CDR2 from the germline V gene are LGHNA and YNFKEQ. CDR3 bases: TGTGCCAGCAGCCAAGAACTAGCGGGGGGGCACGCCGTCGGGGAGCTGTTTTTT. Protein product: CASSQELAGGHAVGELFF.